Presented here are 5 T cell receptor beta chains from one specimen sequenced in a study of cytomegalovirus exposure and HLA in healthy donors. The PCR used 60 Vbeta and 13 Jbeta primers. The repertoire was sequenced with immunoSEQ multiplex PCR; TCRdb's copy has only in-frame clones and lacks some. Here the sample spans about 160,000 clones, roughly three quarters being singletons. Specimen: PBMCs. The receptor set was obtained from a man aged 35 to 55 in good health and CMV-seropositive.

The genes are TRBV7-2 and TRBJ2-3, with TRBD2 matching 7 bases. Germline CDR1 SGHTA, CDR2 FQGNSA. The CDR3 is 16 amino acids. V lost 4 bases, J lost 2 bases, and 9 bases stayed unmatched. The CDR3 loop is CASSSWAGEFTDTQYF. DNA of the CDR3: TGTGCCAGCAGCTCCTGGGCGGGGGAATTCACAGATACGCAGTATTTT. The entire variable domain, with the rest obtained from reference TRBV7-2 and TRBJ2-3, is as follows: GAGVSQSPSNKVTEKGKDVELRCDPISGHTALYWYRQSLGQGLEFLIYFQGNSAPDKSGLPSDRFSAERTGGSVSTLTIQRTQQEDSAVYLCASSSWAGEFTDTQYFGPGTRLTVL.

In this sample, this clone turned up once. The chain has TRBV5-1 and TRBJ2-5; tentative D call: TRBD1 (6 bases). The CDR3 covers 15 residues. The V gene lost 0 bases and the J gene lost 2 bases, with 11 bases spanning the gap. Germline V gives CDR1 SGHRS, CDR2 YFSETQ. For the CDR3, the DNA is TGCGCCAGCAGCTTGGGTGACAGGTATCAAGAGACCCAGTACTTC. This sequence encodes CASSLGDRYQETQYF. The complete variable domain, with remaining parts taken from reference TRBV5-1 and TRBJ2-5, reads KAGVTQTPRYLIKTRGQQVTLSCSPISGHRSVSWYQQTPGQGLQFLFEYFSETQRNKGNFPGRFSGRQFSNSRSEMNVSTLELGDSALYLCASSLGDRYQETQYFGPGTRLLVL.

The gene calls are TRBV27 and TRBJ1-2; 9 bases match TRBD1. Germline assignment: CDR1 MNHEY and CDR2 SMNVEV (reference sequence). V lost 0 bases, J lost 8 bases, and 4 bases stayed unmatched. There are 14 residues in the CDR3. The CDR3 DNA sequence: TGTGCCAGCAGTTTATCGGGACAGGGTCGGGGCTACACCTTC. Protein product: CASSLSGQGRGYTF.

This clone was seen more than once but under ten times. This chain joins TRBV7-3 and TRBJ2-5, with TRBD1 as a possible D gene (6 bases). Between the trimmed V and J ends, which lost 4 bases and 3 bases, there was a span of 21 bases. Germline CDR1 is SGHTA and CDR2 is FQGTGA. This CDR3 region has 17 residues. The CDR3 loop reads CASSSERFRDIKETQYF. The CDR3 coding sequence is TGTGCCAGCAGCTCCGAACGGTTCCGGGACATAAAAGAGACCCAGTACTTC.

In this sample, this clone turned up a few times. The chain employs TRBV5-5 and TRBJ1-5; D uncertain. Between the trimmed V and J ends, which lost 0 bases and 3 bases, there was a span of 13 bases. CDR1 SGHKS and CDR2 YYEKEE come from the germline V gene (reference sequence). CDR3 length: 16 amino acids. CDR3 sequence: CASSLGSGMDNQPQHF. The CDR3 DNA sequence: TGTGCCAGCAGCTTGGGATCGGGGATGGACAATCAGCCCCAGCATTTT.